This TCR beta chain emerged from a study of T cell repertoires in cytomegalovirus infection (dated by TCRdb to between 2018 and 2020). Regarding the complete study: Peptide stimulations targeted recently identified HLA-C-restricted CMV epitopes, whose presentation resists viral immunomodulation, together with well-studied HLA-B-restricted epitopes. Donor HLA type was relevant to the analysis, because carriage of CMV infection together with the matching HLA type was indicated by public TCR beta signatures.

The research as a whole found: In both this cohort and an independent cohort of over 350 donors, the cumulative frequency of public TCR beta family members distinguished carriers of CMV infection plus the relevant HLA type. The ex vivo response was dominated by HLA-C-restricted CMV-specific TCR beta clonotypes, which also provided the single most frequent clonotype in two of eight donors.

A note on this clonotype: It lacks a known antigen. Base qualities are not at hand, and no much larger clone is one base apart.

These reads were obtained on an Illumina HiSeq 1500. The public reads were quality trimmed at Q25 with fastp and then assembled into clones with MiXCR by TCRdb, keeping productive beta chains. A single entry per CDR3 protein holds the most common genes and DNA from its merged rows. The sample data list approximately 910,000 distinct CDR3 sequences, and around 30% of these were observed just once. The ten largest account for more than 13% of the sample. The treatment or condition label, as the study defines it: in vitro stimulation with specific CMV peptide epitopes to enrich CMV-specific T cells. Relative to germline, V is 3 bases shorter and J is 9 bases shorter, with 14 bases between their ends. From the cysteine up to the phenylalanine, the CDR3 has a length of 13 residues. Only CDR3 DNA remains: 39 bases, in frame from the first base. The germline V gene supplies CDR1 MGHDK and CDR2 SYGVNS.

The TCR originated in a human donor in good health (CMV status not recorded). Some clones in this sample may be carry-over from other donors' samples. Recombination joined TRBV25-1 with TRBJ1-2; a weak D assignment points to TRBD1 (5 bases agree). The specimen was cultured CD8+ T cells from PBMCs, collected from culture after CMV antigen stimulation. The DNA sequence is TGTGCCAGCAGTGACCAGGGTAAAGGTCGCTACACCTTC. Translated, this gives CASSDQGKGRYTF.